What follows describes a single T cell receptor (beta chain). What it binds is not known. Trimming pared 2 bases from V and 0 bases from J, leaving 10 bases between. The CDR3 is 15 amino acids. Germline V gives CDR1 LNHNV, CDR2 YYDKDF (reference sequence). TCRdb re-called the 5' RACE reads with MiXCR, one entry per CDR3 protein. This sample has approximately 65,000 distinct CDR3 sequences, with over 15% found just once. This specimen belongs to a study of T-cell memory formation after mild COVID-19. Study conclusions and caveats: From day 15 to 85, contracting clones were balanced between CD4 and CD8, whereas later expanders leaned toward CD4+. That cross-reactive memory joined was suggested by some responding clones appearing in pre-infection memory.

The sample comprised PBMCs or a T cell subset sorted from them (not recorded which). The chain has TRBV15 and TRBJ1-1; D call uncertain. The receptor's source is an adult woman who had mild COVID-19 (a few samples of this study predate the infection). Cell type and time point are not known. CDR3 sequence (DNA): TGTGCCACCAGCAGACTGGCGGTTATGAACACTGAAGCTTTCTTT. Amino acids: CATSRLAVMNTEAFF. Full variable domain (missing parts from reference TRBV15 and TRBJ1-1): DAMVIQNPRYQVTQFGKPVTLSCSQTLNHNVMYWYQQKSSQAPKLLFHYYDKDFNNEADTPDNFQSRRPNTSFCFLDIRSPGLGDTAMYLCATSRLAVMNTEAFFGQGTRLTVV.